This TCR beta chain was obtained from a study of T cell responses to AZD1222 COVID-19 vaccine. Findings of the study overall: Per reports, nearly half of all spike-specific TCRs target regions that are unmutated in variants. Only a handful of AZD1222 recipients, more than five in all, had baseline seropositivity. Sampling captured repertoires only after the peak T cell response.

This CDR3 contains 13 residues. Germline V CDR1 and CDR2: LNHDA, SQIVND (reference sequence). V lost 4 bases to trimming and J lost 6 bases; unmatched junction nucleotides: 5. In regard to this clone: Antigen: not known.

Profiling relied on immunoSEQ multiplex PCR, and the TCRdb table lists in-frame clones only, not all of them. In the table there are tens of thousands of clones, about 88% of which are singletons. This clonotype was sampled from an adult who received the AZD1222 COVID-19 vaccine. The source was peripheral blood, collected 28 days after the second AZD1222 dose. The V call is TRBV19, the J call TRBJ2-7; 8 positions agree with TRBD1. CDR3 bases: TGTGCCAGTAGTACCGGACAGGGTACCGAGCAGTACTTC. It is translated as CASSTGQGTEQYF.